This T cell receptor beta chain was documented in a study of early T cells in non-severe SARS-CoV-2 infection. Study as a whole: The authors sequenced bulk RNA from unsorted whole blood, leaving chains unpaired. Study conclusions and caveats: There was a bias toward anti-spike CD8 responses in VDJdb matching, which missed private and CD4 specificities.

A few counts support this clonotype. Its antigen remains unknown. Individual cDNA molecules carried attached unique molecular identifiers. TCRdb called the 5' RACE reads again in MiXCR, with one record for every CDR3 protein. The table records around 64,000 distinct CDR3 sequences, roughly 12% of them present only once. This CDR3 is 15 amino acids long. Germline V lookup: CDR1 SGHTA, CDR2 FQGNSA. The V and J ends lost 2 bases and 2 bases, in that order; junction bases with no gene match: 4. The gene calls are TRBV7-2 and TRBJ2-3, with 7 bases fitting TRBD2. This clonotype originated in an adult who was a healthcare worker with PCR-confirmed SARS-CoV-2 infection or an uninfected control (not recorded which). Sequencing was performed on whole blood, taken at baseline. The CDR3, as DNA: TGTGCCAGCAGCTTACGAGCGGGGCCCACAGATACGCAGTATTTT. Its translation: CASSLRAGPTDTQYF.